This T cell receptor (beta chain) stems from a study of Ad26.COV2.S vaccination and SARS-CoV-2 variants. The CDR3 loop spans 15 amino acids. CDR1 SGHRS and CDR2 YFSETQ come from the germline V gene. Trimming at V came to 3 bases and at J to 1 base, leaving 4 bases not matched to a gene. Points from the study as a whole: It is possible that the TCR breadth and depth analyses underestimated the total T cell responses. Vaccine recipients had higher spike-specific TCR breadth than placebo recipients.

Produced via immunoSEQ multiplex PCR; TCRdb's table is partial and in-frame only. The sample includes more than 300,000 clones, 85% of them seen just once. Treatment: about 20 received Ad26.COV2.S at low or high dose, single or two shots; several received placebo; per-sample allocation not given. Day 63 after the first injection of vaccine or placebo was the sampling time. Immunization relied on an Ad26 vector, which expressed Wuhan-strain SARS-CoV-2 spike. This clone is a singleton in its sample. Its antigen is not known. The source of this sequence is a person aged 18-60 years who received the Ad26.COV2.S COVID-19 vaccine or a placebo. The chain joins TRBV5-1 to TRBJ1-1; TRBD1 matches 9 bases. This specimen consisted of peripheral blood, obtained in a trial of Ad26.COV2.S vaccine versus placebo. In nucleotides, the CDR3 is TGCGCCAGCAGCTCGACAGGGGGAGCGAACACTGAAGCTTTCTTT. It yields the protein CASSSTGGANTEAFF.